The entry below gives a single T cell receptor (beta chain) sequence along with its context. The target antigen is unknown. Trimming took off 7 bases at V and 8 bases at J, with 17 bases between the two ends. This CDR3 contains 12 residues. CDR1 and CDR2 from the germline V gene are SQVTM and ANQGSEA. This sample is part of a study of cytomegalovirus exposure and HLA in healthy donors. Study-wide results and caveats: The authors considered a cluster of highly shared sequence variants likely to be a sequencing artifact.

The PCR contained 60 Vbeta and 13 Jbeta primers. The table came from immunoSEQ multiplex PCR; TCRdb's copy has only in-frame clones and leaves some out. The repertoire holds 150,000 to 200,000 clones, around 73% seen once, with over 2% in the top ten. The chain combines TRBV29-1 with TRBJ1-2; D unclear. The sequence was obtained from a man aged 55 to 70 in good health and CMV-seronegative. The source material was PBMCs. The CDR3 DNA is TGCAGCGATTCCACAGACCTCGGCGGCTACACCTTC. This gives the protein CSDSTDLGGYTF.